This T cell receptor (beta chain) was sequenced during a study of CD8+ T cells in alopecia areata. Study summary: For 6 to 18 months, tofacitinib was taken, and 6 months off drug followed. Treated patients received severity scores based on the percentage of scalp area affected.

General study findings and limits: Sequencing of scalp samples also includes resident alphabeta T cells from normal skin.

This clone has only one observation. Its antigen is still unknown. Germline CDR1 MDHEN, CDR2 SYDVKM. The CDR3 runs to 13 residues. The germline V and J ends were trimmed by 2 bases and 4 bases, with 6 bases remaining between them. As to treatment: oral pan-JAK inhibitor, 5-10 mg twice daily. Patients with alopecia areata provided lesional scalp punch biopsies as well as peripheral blood. cDNA reverse transcribed from extracted RNA served as the sequencing template. Clones were read by immunoSEQ multiplex PCR, and TCRdb kept only the in-frame ones, dropping some. The table shows roughly 210,000 clones, with 40% to 55% occurring only once.

The chain couples TRBV28 to TRBJ2-1; D is unresolved. The source material was CD4+ T cells sorted from blood, sampled around week 37, from a patient treated with tofacitinib. The clonotype originates from a human donor with alopecia areata. The chain's CDR3 is CASSLNIYNEQFF. DNA for the CDR3: TGTGCCAGCAGTTTAAACATATACAATGAGCAGTTCTTC.